The 23 T cell receptor beta chains presented below share a single source sample, sequenced in a study of shared clonotypes between healthy human individuals (dated by TCRdb to 2018 to 2020). Receptor libraries were prepared by the immunoSEQ multiplex PCR assay. Entries here come from immuneACCESS through TCRdb and include only in-frame sequences with V and J called. Some clones fail to appear in such tables; in the studies checked, an unresolved V gene covers under half of the shortfall, and the cause of the remainder is unknown. For this sample the table gives roughly 1 million clones, of which under 80% were detected only once. About 1.5% of the sample comes from the top ten. Sequencing input: memory CD4+ T cells sorted from blood. Reading the label with the study, this specimen's cell subset or site is: CD45RA-negative fraction. The receptors derive from a man aged 18-30 years in good health.

As for this clone: This specimen includes other DNA sequences encoding the same CDR3. The chain links TRBV28 to TRBJ1-2; a possible D gene is TRBD1 (5 bases). CDR1 is MDHEN, CDR2 SYDVKM, per germline. V was clipped by 2 bases and J by 7 bases, with 11 bases between them. CDR3 length: 13 amino acids. The CDR3 sequence: CASSLRSGSGYTF. As DNA, the CDR3 is TGTGCCAGCAGTTTACGTTCAGGGTCTGGCTACACCTTC.

The CDR3 DNA reads TGTGCCAGCTCAGTCCTGAGCTCCTACAATGAGCAGTTCTTC. This translates into CASSVLSSYNEQFF. This chain links TRBV2 with TRBJ2-1; no firm D call. Germline assignment: CDR1 SNHLY and CDR2 FYNNEI. Trimming took 8 bases from V and 0 from J, leaving 11 bases between them. The CDR3 has 14 amino acids.

This chain links TRBV5-6 with TRBJ2-1; tentatively, D is TRBD2 (7 bases). The germline CDR1 and CDR2 sequences are SGHDT and YYEEEE. The CDR3 totals 16 residues. Deletions cut 4 bases from V and 3 bases from J, with 17 bases between. The CDR3 DNA follows: TGTGCCAGCAGCCGTTATGCGGGGGCCTACTACAATGAGCAGTTCTTC. It codes for CASSRYAGAYYNEQFF.

This clone has more than one count but fewer than ten. V and J are TRBV5-4 and TRBJ1-1, with TRBD1 as a possible D gene (6 bases). The V end was cut by 4 bases, the J end by 2 bases, with 12 bases between. Germline CDR1 SGHNT, CDR2 YYREEE (reference sequence). This CDR3 has 14 amino acids. The CDR3 bases are TGTGCCAGCAGCCAAGACGGGACAAACACTGAAGCTTTCTTT. Amino acids: CASSQDGTNTEAFF.

The chain couples TRBV10-3 to TRBJ2-1, with TRBD2 identical over 15 bases. Germline CDR1 is ENHRY and CDR2 is SYGVKD. V lost 10 bases and J lost 6; bases outside the gene matches: 7. The CDR3 covers 15 residues. The CDR3 nucleotides are TGTGCCAGCTCCCCGGGACTAGCGGGAGGCAATGAGCAGTTCTTC. Encoded protein: CASSPGLAGGNEQFF.

The chain uses TRBV7-6 and TRBJ1-4; the D is unclear. Germline V gene sequence: CDR1 SGHVS, CDR2 FNYEAQ. Trimming took off 5 bases at V and 1 base at J, with 14 bases between the two ends. There are 16 residues in the CDR3. CDR3 in DNA: TGTGCCAGCAGCATCAGGCCCCCCGGAACTAATGAAAAACTGTTTTTT. Amino acid sequence: CASSIRPPGTNEKLFF.

CDR3 sequence reads: CASGSLRADTQYF. CDR3 bases: TGTGCTAGTGGTTCCCTGCGGGCAGATACGCAGTATTTT. The chain employs TRBV12-5 and TRBJ2-3, with D perhaps TRBD2 (5 bases). Trimming removed 4 bases at V and 4 bases at J, with 9 bases between. In germline, CDR1 is LGHNT, CDR2 FRNRAP. This CDR3 is 13 amino acids long.

This clone was seen once. The chain joins TRBV7-2 to TRBJ1-5; D may be TRBD1 (5 bases). This CDR3 has 14 residues. The V gene lost 5 bases and the J gene lost 6 bases, with 14 bases spanning the gap. CDR1 is SGHTA, CDR2 FQGNSA, per germline. CDR3 nucleotide sequence: TGTGCCAGCAGCGTCGGAGGGGCGGGTCAGCCCCAGCATTTT. Protein sequence: CASSVGGAGQPQHF.

About this clone itself: Other DNA sequences within the sample encode an identical CDR3. The chain couples TRBV28 to TRBJ1-2; D is perhaps TRBD1 (6 bases). V was cut by 2 bases and J by 8 bases, with 9 bases left in between. From germline, CDR1 is MDHEN and CDR2 SYDVKM. The CDR3 loop spans 12 amino acids. DNA for the CDR3: TGTGCCAGCAGTTTACAGGGGAAGGGCTACACCTTC. It codes for CASSLQGKGYTF.

The chain recombines TRBV7-6 with TRBJ2-2; possibly TRBD2 for D (5 bases). The CDR3 is 16 amino acids. CDR1 is SGHVS, CDR2 FNYEAQ, per germline. Trimming took off 1 base at V and 0 bases at J, with 9 bases between the two ends. CDR3 in DNA: TGTGCCAGCAGCTTAGGGGTGGGAGCGAACACCGGGGAGCTGTTTTTT. Translating gives CASSLGVGANTGELFF.

The chain employs TRBV19 and TRBJ1-5; D is unclear. The CDR3 is 14 amino acids. V shed 5 bases and J shed 1 base, with 9 bases lying between them. Germline loops: CDR1 LNHDA, CDR2 SQIVND (reference sequence). The DNA for the CDR3 is TGTGCCAGTAGTGCCTCCGGGAGCAATCAGCCCCAGCATTTT. It is translated as CASSASGSNQPQHF.

This chain connects TRBV10-3 to TRBJ2-1; no clear D. The V end lost 6 bases, the J end lost 8 bases, and 11 bases lay between the germline ends. The CDR3 has 12 amino acids. CDR1 ENHRY and CDR2 SYGVKD come from the germline V gene. This chain's CDR3 is CAIRETRYEQFF. In DNA, the CDR3 is TGTGCCATCAGGGAGACGAGGTATGAGCAGTTCTTC.

The V gene is TRBV30, the J gene TRBJ2-3; 8 nucleotides align to TRBD2. Trimming removed 0 bases from V and 3 bases from J; junction bases left unmatched: 5. From germline, CDR1 is GTSNPN and CDR2 SVGIG (reference sequence). The CDR3 is 15 residues long. Here the CDR3 reads CAWSVEAGGTDTQYF. The CDR3 DNA is TGTGCCTGGAGTGTGGAGGCGGGAGGTACAGATACGCAGTATTTT. The entire variable domain, with the rest obtained from reference TRBV30 and TRBJ2-3, is as follows: SQTIHQWPATLVQPVGSPLSLECTVEGTSNPNLYWYRQAAGRGLQLLFYSVGIGQISSEVPQNLSASRPQDRQFILSSKKLLLSDSGFYLCAWSVEAGGTDTQYFGPGTRLTVL.

The V gene is TRBV6-5, the J gene TRBJ2-2; 9 bases match TRBD2. Losses at the gene ends were 8 bases for V and 5 bases for J; bases not matched to a gene: 9. CDR3 length: 15 residues. Germline lookup yields CDR1 MNHEY and CDR2 SVGAGI. As DNA, the CDR3 is TGTGCCAGCCACGCGGGAGGGGGAGAAACCGGGGAGCTGTTTTTT. It yields the protein CASHAGGGETGELFF.

The V gene is TRBV18, the J gene TRBJ2-3; D is possibly TRBD2 (6 bases). There are 14 residues in the CDR3. Germline assignment: CDR1 KGHSH and CDR2 LQKENI. The V end was cut by 4 bases, the J end by 0 bases, with 8 bases between. The chain's CDR3 is CASSLSGSTDTQYF. The CDR3 coding sequence is TGTGCCAGCTCACTCAGCGGGAGCACAGATACGCAGTATTTT.

The V call is TRBV5-4, the J call TRBJ2-3; D is unclear. Germline V gene sequence: CDR1 SGHNT, CDR2 YYREEE (reference sequence). Deletions cut 3 bases from V and 2 bases from J, with 13 bases between. The CDR3 runs 15 residues. The CDR3 coding sequence is TGTGCCAGCAGCTCTGACTCAGCCTCCACAGATACGCAGTATTTT. Translating it yields CASSSDSASTDTQYF.

The V gene is TRBV4-3, the J gene TRBJ1-4; D is undetermined. With 4 bases removed from V and 0 bases from J, the gap between germline ends came to 9 bases. From germline, CDR1 is LGHNA and CDR2 YSLEER. The CDR3 runs to 15 residues. For the CDR3, the DNA is TGCGCCAGCAGCCGCTCCCAAACAACTAATGAAAAACTGTTTTTT. This encodes CASSRSQTTNEKLFF.

The rearrangement links TRBV5-1 to TRBJ1-1; D remains ambiguous. Germline lookup yields CDR1 SGHRS and CDR2 YFSETQ. The V gene lost 4 bases and the J gene lost 6 bases, with 10 bases spanning the gap. The CDR3 runs to 12 residues. CDR3 region: CASSADGPEAFF. The CDR3 nucleotides read TGCGCCAGCAGCGCGGACGGGCCTGAAGCTTTCTTT.

The rearrangement uses TRBV19 and TRBJ2-7, with no clear D. The CDR3 is made up of 14 amino acids. V lost 0 bases and J 3 bases, leaving 9 bases between the germline ends. Germline lookup yields CDR1 LNHDA and CDR2 SQIVND (reference sequence). The CDR3 bases are TGTGCCAGTAGTATAGATATTCACCTCTACGAGCAGTACTTC. Amino acid sequence: CASSIDIHLYEQYF.

V is TRBV9 and J is TRBJ2-1, with TRBD2 matching 10 bases. V gave up 2 bases and J gave up 7 bases; unmatched junction bases: 9. This CDR3 has 16 residues. Germline-derived CDR1 and CDR2 are SGDLS and YYNGEE. CDR3 nucleotide sequence: TGTGCCAGCAGCGTCCAGAGCGGGGGGGTAGTAAATGAGCAGTTCTTC. Its protein product is CASSVQSGGVVNEQFF.

The J gene is TRBJ1-6, the V gene TRBV7-8; 9 bases match TRBD1. CDR3 size: 16 residues. Germline loops: CDR1 SGHVS, CDR2 FQNEAQ. Unmatched junction bases numbered 12, after V lost 5 bases and J lost 10 bases. For the CDR3, the DNA is TGTGCCAGCAGCACAGGCCCGGGACAGGGAATGTCACCCCTCCACTTT. Protein sequence: CASSTGPGQGMSPLHF.

The chain recombines TRBV5-1 with TRBJ2-7; perhaps D is TRBD1 or TRBD2 (5 bases each). From germline, CDR1 is SGHRS and CDR2 YFSETQ. The CDR3 has 16 amino acids. With 1 base removed from V and 5 bases from J, the gap between germline ends came to 19 bases. CDR3 nucleotide sequence: TGCGCCAGCAGCTTGAAGGGCGGCGGGCCCAGGGACGAGCAGTACTTC. Translated, it gives CASSLKGGGPRDEQYF.

This clone occurred many times. The chain links TRBV7-9 to TRBJ1-2, with a weak D call TRBD1 (5 bases). V shed 5 bases and J shed 11 bases, with 15 bases lying between them. Germline CDR1 SEHNR, CDR2 FQNEAQ (reference sequence). The CDR3 loop spans 12 amino acids. The CDR3 is CASSRDEGWYTF. DNA of the CDR3: TGTGCCAGCAGCCGCGACGAGGGGTGGTACACCTTC.